One and the same sample provided the 25 T cell receptor beta chains below, sequenced in a study of regulatory T cells in long-lasting Graves disease. Construction of the TCR beta libraries employed iRepertoire HTBI primers in conjunction with Arm-PCR of CDR3 regions. MiXCR, applied by TCRdb to the multiplex PCR reads, yields one record per CDR3 protein. The table lists a few hundred thousand distinct CDR3 sequences, around 20% of them singletons. The time point was: newly diagnosed GD, antithyroid drugs for less than 3 months. Isolated PBMC RNA provided the starting material for the TCR library. These data also formed part of another study, on T cells in Graves' hyperthyroidism and ophthalmopathy.

The specimen was peripheral blood mononuclear cells (PBMCs), collected at new diagnosis, from a patient treated with antithyroid drugs. These receptor sequences come from a woman aged 25 to 39 with Graves disease.

This clonotype was observed a few times. This sequence joins TRBV5-6 and TRBJ1-4; D is ambiguous. Germline V gene data show CDR1 as SGHDT and CDR2 as YYEEEE. Trimming stripped 5 bases from V and 6 bases from J, with 14 bases between. The CDR3 runs 14 residues. The CDR3: CASSTTKLYEKLFF. The CDR3, as DNA: TGTGCCAGCAGTACGACCAAGCTCTATGAAAAACTGTTTTTT.

This chain uses TRBV27 with TRBJ2-2; weak D call: TRBD2 (6 bases). CDR1 MNHEY and CDR2 SMNVEV come from the germline V gene (reference sequence). This CDR3 has 16 amino acids. Between the trimmed V and J ends, which lost 2 bases and 4 bases, there was a span of 14 bases. The CDR3 DNA sequence: TGTGCCAGCAGTTTAGGACGCGGGACTGTCACCGGGGAGCTGTTTTTT. It specifies CASSLGRGTVTGELFF.

The chain couples TRBV5-1 to TRBJ1-6; TRBD1 is a possible D gene (5 bases). Germline V gene sequence: CDR1 SGHRS, CDR2 YFSETQ. Trimming took 3 bases from V and 4 from J, leaving 23 bases between them. This CDR3 contains 19 residues. The CDR3 DNA is TGCGCCAGCAGCTCAGACCGAAAAGGGGCCCAAGGTTATAATTCACCCCTCCACTTT. Its translation: CASSSDRKGAQGYNSPLHF.

This clonotype was recorded many times. The J gene is TRBJ2-1, the V gene TRBV28; 8 bases align to TRBD2. The CDR3 covers 14 residues. V gave up 6 bases and J gave up 7 bases; unmatched junction bases: 8. CDR1 is MDHEN and CDR2 is SYDVKM in the germline V gene. The DNA of the CDR3 is TGTGCCAGCAGCCAGAGCGGGAGAGAAAATGAGCAGTTCTTC. Its translation: CASSQSGRENEQFF.

In this sample, this clonotype turned up many times. The chain is built from TRBV28 and TRBJ2-6; unclear D gene. Trimming left V 2 bases short and J 0 bases short, with 11 bases between. Germline-derived CDR1 and CDR2 are MDHEN and SYDVKM. The length of the CDR3 is 17 residues. The CDR3 region has the DNA TGTGCCAGCAGTTTAAGGGCGCCCGGCTCTGGGGCCAACGTCCTGACTTTC. Translating it yields CASSLRAPGSGANVLTF. The full variable domain, completed using reference TRBV28 and TRBJ2-6, is DVKVTQSSRYLVKRTGEKVFLECVQDMDHENMFWYRQDPGLGLRLIYFSYDVKMKEKGDIPEGYSVSREKKERFSLILESASTNQTSMYLCASSLRAPGSGANVLTFGAGSRLTVL.

The chain recombines TRBV28 with TRBJ1-1; tentative D call: TRBD1 (5 bases). The V gene lost 7 bases and the J gene lost 1 base, with 16 bases spanning the gap. Germline-derived CDR1 and CDR2 are MDHEN and SYDVKM. The CDR3 is made up of 15 amino acids. The CDR3 sequence is CASNSMRGRNTEAFF. The CDR3 bases are TGTGCCAGCAACTCCATGAGGGGCCGGAACACTGAAGCTTTCTTT.

This clonotype was detected many times. This chain connects TRBV20-1 to TRBJ1-5; D not certain. V gave up 6 bases and J gave up 4 bases, with 13 bases separating them. The V gene's germline CDR1 is DFQATT and CDR2 SNEGSKA (reference sequence). There are 13 residues in the CDR3. This chain's CDR3 is CSAPKALNQPQHF. The CDR3 DNA is TGCAGTGCCCCCAAGGCCCTGAATCAGCCCCAGCATTTT.

The chain carries TRBV6-2 or TRBV6-3 and TRBJ1-3, with TRBD1 matching 7 bases. The CDR3 has 14 residues. V gave up 6 bases and J gave up 4 bases; unmatched junction bases: 6. Germline CDR1 is MNHEY and CDR2 is SVGEGT. CDR3 DNA sequence: TGTGCCAGCAGCCAGGGGGGGTTCGGAAACACCATATATTTT. It yields the protein CASSQGGFGNTIYF.

This clonotype was detected many times. One end of the junction varies from germline; a read error may be responsible. The rearrangement links TRBV29-1 to TRBJ1-2, with TRBD1 matching over 8 bases. This CDR3 is built from 13 residues. Germline lookup yields CDR1 SQVTM and CDR2 ANQGSEA. The CDR3 loop reads CSGEGQGGYGYTF. The CDR3 DNA follows: TGCAGCGGTGAAGGACAGGGCGGCTATGGCTACACCTTC. Combining the CDR3 with reference TRBV29-1 and TRBJ1-2 gives the whole variable domain SAVISQKPSRDICQRGTSLTIQCQVDSQVTMMFWYRQQPGQSLTLIATANQGSEATYESGFVIDKFPISRPNLTFSTLTVSNMSPEDSSIYLCSGEGQGGYGYTFGSGTRLTVV.

This clonotype was found many times. The V call is TRBV3-1, the J call TRBJ2-5; no clear D. The CDR3 contains 14 residues. CDR1 LGHDT and CDR2 YNNKEL come from the germline V gene (reference sequence). The V end lost 0 bases, the J end lost 4 bases, and 9 bases lay between the germline ends. CDR3 loop: CASSQDPGPETQYF. The DNA of the CDR3 is TGTGCCAGCAGCCAAGATCCGGGTCCAGAGACCCAGTACTTC.

This clonotype came up many times. The genes are TRBV6-1 and TRBJ2-1; 8 bases match TRBD2. Per germline, CDR1 MNHNS and CDR2 SASEGT. The CDR3 totals 15 residues. V gave up 5 bases and J gave up 3 bases; unmatched junction bases: 6. The CDR3 here is CASSRGLELYNEQFF. The CDR3, as DNA: TGTGCCAGCAGTAGGGGACTAGAGCTCTACAATGAGCAGTTCTTC.

This clonotype was seen a handful of times. The V gene is TRBV9, the J gene TRBJ1-3; the match to TRBD1 covers 7 bases. The V segment lost 0 bases and the J segment 1 base; nucleotides outside the gene matches: 7. The CDR3 is 17 amino acids. The germline V gene encodes CDR1 SGDLS and CDR2 YYNGEE. CDR3 region: CASSVGQGRDSGNTIYF. As DNA, the CDR3 is TGTGCCAGCAGCGTAGGACAGGGTCGGGATTCTGGAAACACCATATATTTT.

This clonotype was detected a few times. This clone may be a read error of a much larger clone one base away. This chain uses TRBV27 with TRBJ2-7; D possibly matches TRBD1 or TRBD2 (5 bases each). The CDR3 runs 14 residues. Trimming removed 10 bases at V and 4 bases at J, with 20 bases between. Germline values: CDR1 MNHEY, CDR2 SMNVEV (reference sequence). The CDR3 DNA reads as TGTGCCACCAAGACAGCTCGCGGGCTGTACGAGCAGTACTTC. Translation: CATKTARGLYEQYF.

This clonotype has only a few counts. CDR3 sequence: CASSSTNTGELFF. CDR3 nucleotides: TGTGCCAGCAGCAGCACGAACACCGGGGAGCTGTTTTTT. The chain has TRBV14 and TRBJ2-2; D remains unclear. Germline values: CDR1 SGHDN, CDR2 FVKESK. This CDR3 has 13 residues. V lost 5 bases, J lost 0 bases, and 4 bases lay in between.

The sample holds many counts of this clonotype. V gene TRBV12-3 or TRBV12-4 combines with J gene TRBJ1-6; the D is unclear. The CDR3 sequence is 15 residues long. Trimming removed 0 bases at V and 4 bases at J, with 7 bases between. The CDR3 spells CASSLAGLYNSPLHF. CDR3 in DNA: TGTGCCAGCAGTTTAGCCGGGCTTTATAATTCACCCCTCCACTTT.

In the case of this clonotype: A much larger clone sits a single nucleotide away, making a read error possible. The V call is TRBV28, the J call TRBJ1-3, with D maybe TRBD1 (6 bases). Trimming left V 3 bases short and J 3 bases short, with 12 bases between. CDR3 length: 15 amino acids. From germline, CDR1 is MDHEN and CDR2 SYDVKM. The CDR3 sequence: CASSFPGTNGNTIYF. The CDR3 DNA is TGTGCCAGCAGTTTTCCCGGGACAAATGGAAACACCATATATTTT.

The table lists this clonotype with many counts. This chain uses TRBV6-1 with TRBJ1-2; D remains ambiguous. Germline loops: CDR1 MNHNS, CDR2 SASEGT. V gave up 0 bases and J gave up 3 bases, with 11 bases separating them. This CDR3 comprises 15 residues. The CDR3 DNA reads as TGTGCCAGCAGTGAAGCGGTGTATTGGGACTATGGCTACACCTTC. It is translated as CASSEAVYWDYGYTF.

In its sample, this clonotype was seen many times. The chain is built from TRBV30 and TRBJ2-7; 11 nucleotides match TRBD2. The germline CDR1 and CDR2 sequences are GTSNPN and SVGIG (reference sequence). CDR3 size: 18 residues. Trimming at V came to 2 bases and at J to 3 bases, leaving 15 bases not matched to a gene. This CDR3 is CAWSTLAGGSSGDYEQYF. The DNA of the CDR3 is TGTGCCTGGAGTACCCTAGCGGGGGGTTCGTCGGGGGACTACGAGCAGTACTTC.

Remarks on this clonotype: The CDR3 does not close with the conserved phenylalanine or tryptophan, likely indicating a read error. This chain links TRBV7-6 with TRBJ2-7; D tentatively fits TRBD1 or TRBD2 (5 bases each). This CDR3 contains 13 residues. The V end lost 10 bases, the J end lost 0 bases, and 13 bases lay between the germline ends. From germline, CDR1 is SGHVS and CDR2 FNYEAQ. Here the CDR3 DNA reads TGTGCCACACAAGCAGGGACCTCCTACGAGCAGTACATC. The encoded protein is CATQAGTSYEQYI.

There are many counts of this clonotype. V and J are TRBV25-1 and TRBJ2-1; 11 bases are shared with TRBD2. The length of the CDR3 is 15 residues. V trimming: 7 bases; J trimming: 6 bases; junction bases outside the gene matches: 8. From germline, CDR1 is MGHDK and CDR2 SYGVNS. The CDR3 reads CASTSGLAGGNEQFF. Here the CDR3 DNA reads TGTGCCAGCACCTCAGGACTAGCGGGCGGCAATGAGCAGTTCTTC.

This clonotype was counted many times. The V call is TRBV11-3, the J call TRBJ2-1; 8 bases are shared with TRBD2. This CDR3 contains 16 residues. Trimming cost V 5 bases and J 7 bases; bases outside gene matches: 13. Looked up from germline, CDR1 is SGHNT and CDR2 is YENEEA. The CDR3 DNA reads as TGTGCCAGCAGCCGGAGGGTCGGGGGGGCAAAAAATGAGCAGTTCTTC. Encoded protein: CASSRRVGGAKNEQFF.

Ten or more counts support this clonotype. The CDR3 protein is CSVVQAGRNTGELFF. The DNA of the CDR3 is TGCAGCGTTGTACAAGCGGGAAGGAACACCGGGGAGCTGTTTTTT. The chain combines TRBV29-1 with TRBJ2-2, with 7 bases lining up with TRBD2. The V gene end was trimmed by 4 bases and the J gene end by 1 base; junction bases not matched to a gene: 6. Germline CDR1 and CDR2: SQVTM and ANQGSEA. The CDR3 covers 15 residues.

This clonotype was counted many times. The chain is built from TRBV7-9 and TRBJ1-1; 7 bases line up with TRBD1. J was trimmed by 5 bases and V by 2 bases; bases with no gene match: 5. CDR1 is SEHNR and CDR2 is FQNEAQ in the germline V gene (reference sequence). CDR3 length equals 14 residues. CDR3 amino acids: CASSLTGVRTEAFF. The CDR3 DNA reads as TGTGCCAGCAGCTTAACAGGGGTAAGAACTGAAGCTTTCTTT.

The chain uses TRBV2 and TRBJ1-2; 10 positions match TRBD1. This CDR3 contains 16 residues. Per the germline V gene, CDR1 is SNHLY and CDR2 is FYNNEI. V was clipped by 4 bases and J by 4 bases; unmatched bases: 9. CDR3 in DNA: TGTGCCAGCAGTGCCCCGCCGGGACAGGGGATCTATGGCTACACCTTC. It is translated as CASSAPPGQGIYGYTF.

A remark on this clonotype: This could be a read error, since a much larger clone is one nucleotide away. This likely comes from a read error, as the CDR3 has no conserved phenylalanine or tryptophan at its end. The chain joins TRBV19 to TRBJ2-7; the D call may be TRBD1 or TRBD2 (5 bases each). Trimming shortened V by 6 bases and J by 3 bases, and 15 bases separated the two germline ends. The CDR3 runs to 14 residues. Germline assignment: CDR1 LNHDA and CDR2 SQIVND (reference sequence). This CDR3 reads CASRGRDGRYEQYS. The DNA for the CDR3 is TGTGCCAGTAGGGGACGGGACGGGCGCTACGAGCAGTACTCC.